This T cell receptor (beta chain) came from a study of CD4 T cells in relation to SARS-CoV-2 and coronaviruses. As for this clone: Its antigen is not known.

This CDR3 region has 14 residues. The V and J ends lost 7 bases and 2 bases respectively, with 15 bases between them. CDR1 is WSHSY, CDR2 SAAADI, per germline. About 10^5 naive or memory CD4+ cells were cultured with CEF peptides for under 12 days. Broader study findings: This crossreactivity analysis covered spike protein alone, no other viral proteins.

Libraries were prepared by immunoSEQ multiplex PCR; TCRdb keeps only in-frame clonotypes and omits some of them. The sample records tens of thousands of clones, more than 65% being singletons. The sequence came from an adult with COVID-19. Sequenced input: memory CD4+ T cells from PBMCs, cultured in vitro. The V gene is TRBV10-2, the J gene TRBJ2-7; weak D call: TRBD1 (6 bases). The CDR3 protein is CASNLRRTAYEQYF. The CDR3 DNA reads TGCGCCAGCAATCTCCGCAGGACAGCCTACGAGCAGTACTTC.